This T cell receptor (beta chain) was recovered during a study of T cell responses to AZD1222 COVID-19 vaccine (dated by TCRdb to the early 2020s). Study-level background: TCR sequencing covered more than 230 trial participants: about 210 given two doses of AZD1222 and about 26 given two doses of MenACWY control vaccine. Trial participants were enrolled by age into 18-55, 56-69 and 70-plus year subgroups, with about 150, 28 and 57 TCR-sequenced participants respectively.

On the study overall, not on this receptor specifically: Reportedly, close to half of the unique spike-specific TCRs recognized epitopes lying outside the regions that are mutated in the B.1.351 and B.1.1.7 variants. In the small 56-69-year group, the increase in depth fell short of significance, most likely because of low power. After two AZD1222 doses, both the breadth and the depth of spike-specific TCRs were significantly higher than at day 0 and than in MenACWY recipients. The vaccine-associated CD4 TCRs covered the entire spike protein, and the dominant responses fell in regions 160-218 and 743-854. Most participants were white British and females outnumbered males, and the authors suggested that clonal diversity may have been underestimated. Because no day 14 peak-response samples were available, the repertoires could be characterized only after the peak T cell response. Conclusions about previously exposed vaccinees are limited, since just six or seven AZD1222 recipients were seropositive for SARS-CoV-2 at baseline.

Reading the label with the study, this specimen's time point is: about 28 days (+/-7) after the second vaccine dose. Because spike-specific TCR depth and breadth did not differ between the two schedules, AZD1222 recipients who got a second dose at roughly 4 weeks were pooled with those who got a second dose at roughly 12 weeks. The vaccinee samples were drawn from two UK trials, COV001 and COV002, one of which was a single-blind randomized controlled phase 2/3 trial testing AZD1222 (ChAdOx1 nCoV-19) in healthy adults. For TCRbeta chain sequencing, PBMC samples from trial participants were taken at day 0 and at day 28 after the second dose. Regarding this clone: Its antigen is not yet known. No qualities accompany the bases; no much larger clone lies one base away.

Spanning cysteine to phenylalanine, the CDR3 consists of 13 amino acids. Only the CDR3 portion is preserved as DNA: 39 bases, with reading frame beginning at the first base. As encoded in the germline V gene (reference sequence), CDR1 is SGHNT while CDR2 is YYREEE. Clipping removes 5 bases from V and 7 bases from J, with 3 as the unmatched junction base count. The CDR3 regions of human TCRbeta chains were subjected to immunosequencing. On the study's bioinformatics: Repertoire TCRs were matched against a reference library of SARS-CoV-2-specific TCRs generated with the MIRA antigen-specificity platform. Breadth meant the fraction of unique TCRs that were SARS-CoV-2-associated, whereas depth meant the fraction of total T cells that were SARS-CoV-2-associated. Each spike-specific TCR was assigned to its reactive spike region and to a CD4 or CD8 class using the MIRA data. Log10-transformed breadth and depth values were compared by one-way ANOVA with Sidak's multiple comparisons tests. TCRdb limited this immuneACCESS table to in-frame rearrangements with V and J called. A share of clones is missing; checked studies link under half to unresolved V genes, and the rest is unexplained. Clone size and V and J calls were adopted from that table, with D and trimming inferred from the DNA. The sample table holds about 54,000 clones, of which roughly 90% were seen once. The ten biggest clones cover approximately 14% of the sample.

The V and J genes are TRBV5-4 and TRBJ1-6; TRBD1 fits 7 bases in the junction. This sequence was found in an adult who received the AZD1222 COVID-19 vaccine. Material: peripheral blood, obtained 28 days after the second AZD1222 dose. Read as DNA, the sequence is TGTGCCAGCAGTCGGGACAGCAATTCACCCCTCCACTTT. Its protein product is CASSRDSNSPLHF.